This entry concerns a single T cell receptor beta chain. The antigen it recognizes is unknown. The input lacks base qualities; no much larger clone sits a single base away. The Qiagen DNeasy kit was used to extract genomic DNA both from unsorted PBMCs and from the negatively selected CD4+ and CD8+ fractions. TCR beta CDR3 regions were amplified by immunoSEQ multiplex PCR using primers annealing to V and J segments. A synthetic immune receptor repertoire was used to minimize amplification bias, and any residual bias was removed computationally once sequencing was done. On the study's bioinformatics: Custom Python scripts were used to quantify repertoire diversity as the Shannon entropy index. Unsorted, CD4+ and CD8+ repertoires were analyzed separately, except for combined analyses in which CD4+ and CD8+ sequences were merged in silico. Clonal expansion was defined as at least a 2-fold frequency increase after treatment relative to C1D1, with a pseudocount of 0.5 for undetected baseline clones. Clones with 0 or 1 copy at C1D1 were classified as singleton clones, and clones with 2 or more copies were classified as non-singleton clones. By matching protein sequences in sorted samples from the same patient, clones expanded in unsorted samples were annotated as CD4+, CD8+ or unknown. Wilcoxon tests on paired samples were used to test changes in diversity from C1D1 to C4D1. TCRdb stores this immuneACCESS table with in-frame sequences only. Part of the clones is absent; in the studies checked, under half of the shortfall reflects unresolved V genes, and no reason is known for the rest. Clone size and the V and J calls come from that table; the DNA yielded D and trimming. Here the sample has 30,000 or so clones; approximately 83% occur a single time. The biggest ten clones account for 2% to 3% of the sample.

The data derive from a study of PD-1 blockade in classical Hodgkin lymphoma (dated by TCRdb to 2018 to 2020). Regarding the research as a whole: Nivolumab dosing was 3 mg/kg intravenously every 2 weeks, continuing until either disease progression or unacceptable toxicity. The study used TCR beta sequencing and CyTOF to define a peripheral blood immune signature of response to PD-1 blockade in classical Hodgkin lymphoma. Beyond this particular receptor, the publication reports: Patients starting nivolumab less than 1 year after ASCT had lower diversity and were excluded from later analyses to avoid confounding by immune reconstitution. Trial patients with a complete response had baseline diversity similar to that of newly diagnosed patients, while partial responders and progressors had significantly lower diversity. Baseline TCR diversity was reported to be lower in newly diagnosed patients than in healthy donors and to be lower still in relapsed/refractory patients. A significant rise by C4D1 was seen in CD4+ but not CD8+ TCR diversity (p=0.0027 vs p=0.16), with the rise being most apparent in complete responders (p=0.02). The study was restricted to a single clinical trial cohort, and the causes of repertoire differences, possibly disease activity or prior therapy, were left undefined.

In light of the paper, this sample's time point label describes: cycle 1 day 1 (C1D1), immediately before nivolumab initiation. All trial patients had relapsed after autologous stem cell transplantation, with cohorts A, B and C differing in prior brentuximab vedotin exposure. A Miltenyi CD4+ T cell isolation kit was used for magnetic negative selection to purify CD4+ T cells from thawed PBMCs. The trial cohort comprised fewer than 65 patients with relapsed/refractory classical Hodgkin lymphoma whose best overall responses were complete response, partial response or progressive disease. In the multi-cohort phase II CheckMate 205 trial, trial patients received single-agent nivolumab. An independent review committee assessed best overall response using the 2007 International Working Group response criteria. Trial PBMCs were collected just before the start of nivolumab (C1D1) and during therapy at cycle 2 day 1 and cycle 4 day 1. Peripheral blood was collected in 8 mL Vacutainer Cell Preparation Tubes, from which PBMCs were isolated by centrifugation and then cryopreserved. Purified CD4+ and CD8+ fractions were prepared only for cases where an additional PBMC sample was available. Magnetically labelled cells were removed on LS columns in a quadroMACS separator, and the flow-through was collected as the purified fraction.

The cysteine opens and the phenylalanine closes a CDR3 of 13 amino acids. Left in the record is the CDR3 DNA by itself, 39 bases read in frame from the first base. CDR1 is given as SQVTM and CDR2 as ANQGSEA, both from the germline V gene. Trimming removed 7 bases from V and 10 bases from J; the gene matches leave 10 bases unexplained. The rearranged segments are TRBV29-1 and TRBJ2-1; TRBD2 fits 10 bases in the junction. This specimen consisted of CD4+ T cells from blood, obtained at baseline. This receptor was identified in a human donor with classical Hodgkin lymphoma. The encoded CDR3 is CSARGLAGEEQFF. In nucleotide form, the sequence is TGCAGCGCTCGGGGGCTAGCGGGAGAAGAGCAGTTCTTC.